This T cell receptor beta chain stems from a study of blood T cells in healthy people across ages. General study points: The fall in TCR beta diversity per million T cells was roughly linear with age.

On this clonotype itself: Its matching antigen is unknown.

Per the germline V gene, CDR1 is SGHVS and CDR2 is FQNEAQ. CDR3 size: 16 residues. V was cut by 5 bases and J by 1 base, with 15 bases left in between. Together with a sample-barcoded 5' primer, a J-beta primer mix was included in a second PCR lasting about 6 to 11 cycles. TCRdb re-called the 5' RACE reads with MiXCR, one entry per CDR3 protein. This sample has approximately 810,000 distinct CDR3 sequences, with under 30% found just once. V is TRBV7-8 and J is TRBJ1-5; D is ambiguous. Sample: blood. The receptor comes from an elderly woman in good health. CDR3 sequence: CASSQGRWRSNQPQHF. As DNA, the CDR3 is TGTGCCAGCAGCCAAGGGCGGTGGCGAAGCAATCAGCCCCAGCATTTT.